One sample yielded the 14 T cell receptor beta chains listed below, sequenced in a study of T cells in localized non-small cell lung cancer. The method was immunoSEQ multiplex PCR; TCRdb's version includes in-frame clones alone and lacks a portion of them. This repertoire shows about 17,000 clones, around 83% found once; its top ten account for about 35%. Here the sequenced sample was peripheral blood, taken before any cancer treatment. Receptors were obtained from a male donor at least 60 years old with stage III lung adenocarcinoma.

The rearrangement joins TRBV12-5 to TRBJ1-1; D unresolved. Germline V lookup: CDR1 LGHNT, CDR2 FRNRAP. This CDR3 comprises 12 residues. With 2 bases removed from V and 7 bases from J, the gap between germline ends came to 8 bases. As DNA, the CDR3 is TGTGCTAGTGGTTTGAATGTCGGTGAAGCTTTCTTT. This gives the protein CASGLNVGEAFF.

The chain combines TRBV7-9 with TRBJ2-1; 10 nucleotides line up with TRBD2. The germline V gene encodes CDR1 SEHNR and CDR2 FQNEAQ (reference sequence). The CDR3 consists of 15 residues. Trimming took 3 bases from V and 7 from J; bases not matched to a gene: 6. CDR3 sequence reads: CASSFLSGGANEQFF. CDR3 nucleotide sequence: TGTGCCAGCAGCTTCTTAAGCGGGGGGGCGAATGAGCAGTTCTTC. The entire variable domain, with the rest obtained from reference TRBV7-9 and TRBJ2-1, is as follows: DTGVSQNPRHKITKRGQNVTFRCDPISEHNRLYWYRQTLGQGPEFLTYFQNEAQLEKSRLLSDRFSAERPKGSFSTLEIQRTEQGDSAMYLCASSFLSGGANEQFFGPGTRLTVL.

The J gene is TRBJ2-3, the V gene TRBV27, with D tentatively TRBD1 (5 bases). Germline V gives CDR1 MNHEY, CDR2 SMNVEV (reference sequence). The CDR3 sequence is 14 residues long. V was clipped by 0 bases and J by 5 bases, with 9 bases between them. The CDR3 loop reads CASSLSKGRDTQYF. The CDR3, as DNA: TGTGCCAGCAGTTTATCGAAGGGGCGAGATACGCAGTATTTT.

The rearrangement joins TRBV18 to TRBJ1-2; D gene unclear. Germline assignment: CDR1 KGHSH and CDR2 LQKENI. The V end was cut by 4 bases, the J end by 4 bases, with 7 bases between. CDR3 length: 12 amino acids. CDR3 in amino acids: CASSLASYGYTF. As DNA, the CDR3 is TGTGCCAGCTCACTTGCTAGCTATGGCTACACCTTC.

The chain employs TRBV11-2 and TRBJ2-1; 8 bases agree with TRBD2. CDR3 length: 16 amino acids. Germline-derived CDR1 and CDR2 are SGHAT and FQNNGV. V shed 5 bases, J shed 0 bases, and the junction held 6 bases outside the gene matches. The CDR3 coding sequence is TGTGCCAGCAGCCCCGCCGGGGGGGCCTCCTACAATGAGCAGTTCTTC. Amino acids: CASSPAGGASYNEQFF.

The V gene is TRBV6-5, the J gene TRBJ1-1; 8 bases are a match to TRBD1. J lost 4 bases, V lost 5 bases, and 6 bases had no gene match. The CDR3 sequence is 14 residues long. Germline V CDR1 and CDR2: MNHEY, SVGAGI. The DNA of the CDR3 is TGTGCCAGCAGTGAACAGGGGGGAGGCACTGAAGCTTTCTTT. Its translation: CASSEQGGGTEAFF.

The J gene is TRBJ1-5, the V gene TRBV28, with D uncertain. This CDR3 comprises 12 residues. V lost 3 bases, J lost 5 bases, and 5 bases lay in between. CDR1 is MDHEN, CDR2 SYDVKM, per germline. The CDR3 here is CASSFTDQPQHF. CDR3 nucleotide sequence: TGTGCCAGCAGTTTTACAGATCAGCCCCAGCATTTT.

The chain combines TRBV7-9 with TRBJ2-5; 8 positions match TRBD1. V was clipped by 5 bases and J by 11 bases; unmatched bases: 10. The CDR3 is 13 amino acids. Germline CDR1 SEHNR, CDR2 FQNEAQ (reference sequence). The CDR3 DNA reads TGTGCCAGCAGCCCCTGGACAGGGTTGGAGCAGTACTTC. It yields the protein CASSPWTGLEQYF.

The V call is TRBV19, the J call TRBJ1-3; D might be TRBD1 (5 bases). V lost 5 bases and J lost 0, with 14 bases in between. The CDR3 has 16 residues. Germline V lookup: CDR1 LNHDA, CDR2 SQIVND (reference sequence). CDR3 DNA: TGTGCCAGTAGTTTCTTAAAGGGGAGCTCTGGAAACACCATATATTTT. This gives the protein CASSFLKGSSGNTIYF.

The V call is TRBV5-6, the J call TRBJ1-5; D not resolved. V lost 4 bases and J lost 1, with 9 bases in between. Germline values: CDR1 SGHDT, CDR2 YYEEEE. This CDR3 region has 14 residues. CDR3 protein: CASSLYWSNQPQHF. The DNA for the CDR3 is TGTGCCAGCAGCCTCTACTGGAGCAATCAGCCCCAGCATTTT.

This clone occurred a few times. This chain uses TRBV2 with TRBJ1-6, with a possible D match to TRBD1 (6 bases). Germline V gene sequence: CDR1 SNHLY, CDR2 FYNNEI. There are 15 residues in the CDR3. Trimming took 6 bases from V and 7 from J, leaving 16 bases between them. This CDR3 reads CASSVDRTGNSPLHF. CDR3 bases: TGTGCCAGCAGCGTCGACAGGACGGGGAATTCACCCCTCCACTTT.

The chain couples TRBV6-6 to TRBJ2-1; D is unresolved. The CDR3 is made up of 11 amino acids. The germline gives CDR1 MNHNY, CDR2 SVGAGI (reference sequence). V was shortened by 5 bases and J by 8 bases, with 7 bases between the two germline ends. CDR3 protein: CASSRDDEQFF. The CDR3 bases are TGTGCCAGCAGTCGAGACGATGAGCAGTTCTTC.

J is TRBJ1-1 and V is TRBV25-1; TRBD1 matches at 7 bases. V gave up 5 bases and J gave up 7 bases; unmatched junction bases: 7. CDR1 and CDR2 (germline): MGHDK, SYGVNS. The CDR3 spans 13 residues. CDR3 DNA: TGTGCCAGCAGTCTATCCGGACAGGTTGAAGCTTTCTTT. Amino acid sequence: CASSLSGQVEAFF.

The CDR3 DNA follows: TGTGCCAGCAGCCAGAACAATGAGCAGTTCTTC. This gives the protein CASSQNNEQFF. The V call is TRBV6-5, the J call TRBJ2-1; no definite D call. Germline V CDR1 and CDR2: MNHEY, SVGAGI. The V and J ends lost 6 bases and 5 bases respectively, with 5 bases between them. The CDR3 runs 11 residues.